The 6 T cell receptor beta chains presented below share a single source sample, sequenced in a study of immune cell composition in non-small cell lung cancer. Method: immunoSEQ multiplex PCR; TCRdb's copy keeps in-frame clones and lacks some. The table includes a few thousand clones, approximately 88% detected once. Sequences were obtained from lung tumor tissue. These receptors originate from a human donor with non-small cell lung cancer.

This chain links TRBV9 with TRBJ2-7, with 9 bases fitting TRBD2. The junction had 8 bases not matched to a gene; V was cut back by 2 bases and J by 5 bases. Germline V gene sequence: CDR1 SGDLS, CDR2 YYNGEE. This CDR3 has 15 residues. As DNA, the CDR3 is TGTGCCAGCAGCGTTTACGCTAGCGGGATGAACGAGCAGTACTTC. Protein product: CASSVYASGMNEQYF.

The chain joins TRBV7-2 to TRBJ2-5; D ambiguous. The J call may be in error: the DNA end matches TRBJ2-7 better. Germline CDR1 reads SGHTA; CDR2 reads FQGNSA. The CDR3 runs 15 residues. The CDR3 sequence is CASSLSQHVANEQYF. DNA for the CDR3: TGTGCCAGCAGCTTATCCCAGCATGTAGCAAACGAGCAGTACTTC.

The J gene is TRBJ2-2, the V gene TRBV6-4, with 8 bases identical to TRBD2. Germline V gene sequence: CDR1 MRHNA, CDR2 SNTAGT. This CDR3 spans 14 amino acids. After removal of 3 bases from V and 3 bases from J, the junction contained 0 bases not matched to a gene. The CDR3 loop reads CASSERGDTGELFF. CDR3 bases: TGTGCCAGCAGTGAGCGGGGGGACACCGGGGAGCTGTTTTTT.

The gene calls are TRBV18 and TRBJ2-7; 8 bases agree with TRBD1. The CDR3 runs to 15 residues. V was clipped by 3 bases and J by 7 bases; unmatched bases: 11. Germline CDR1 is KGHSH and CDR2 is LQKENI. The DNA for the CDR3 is TGTGCCAGCTCACCCGTAGGACAGGGAGCTTGGGAGCAGTACTTC. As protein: CASSPVGQGAWEQYF. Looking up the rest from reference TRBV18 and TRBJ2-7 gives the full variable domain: NAGVMQNPRHLVRRRGQEARLRCSPMKGHSHVYWYRQLPEEGLKFMVYLQKENIIDESGMPKERFSAEFPKEGPSILRIQQVVRGDSAAYFCASSPVGQGAWEQYFGPGTRLTVT.

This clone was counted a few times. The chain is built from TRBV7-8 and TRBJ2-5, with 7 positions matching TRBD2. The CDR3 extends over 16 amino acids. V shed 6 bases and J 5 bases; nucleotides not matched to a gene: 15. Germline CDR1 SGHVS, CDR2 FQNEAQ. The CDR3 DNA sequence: TGTGCCAGCAGTTCCGCCCCGCGGGGGTCGGAGGAGACCCAGTACTTC. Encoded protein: CASSSAPRGSEETQYF.

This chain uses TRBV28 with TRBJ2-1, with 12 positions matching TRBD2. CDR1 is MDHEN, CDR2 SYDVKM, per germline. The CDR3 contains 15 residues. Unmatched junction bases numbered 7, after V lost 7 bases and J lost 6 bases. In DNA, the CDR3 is TGTGCCAGCATCAAAGCGACTAGCGGGAGCAATGAGCAGTTCTTC. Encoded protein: CASIKATSGSNEQFF.